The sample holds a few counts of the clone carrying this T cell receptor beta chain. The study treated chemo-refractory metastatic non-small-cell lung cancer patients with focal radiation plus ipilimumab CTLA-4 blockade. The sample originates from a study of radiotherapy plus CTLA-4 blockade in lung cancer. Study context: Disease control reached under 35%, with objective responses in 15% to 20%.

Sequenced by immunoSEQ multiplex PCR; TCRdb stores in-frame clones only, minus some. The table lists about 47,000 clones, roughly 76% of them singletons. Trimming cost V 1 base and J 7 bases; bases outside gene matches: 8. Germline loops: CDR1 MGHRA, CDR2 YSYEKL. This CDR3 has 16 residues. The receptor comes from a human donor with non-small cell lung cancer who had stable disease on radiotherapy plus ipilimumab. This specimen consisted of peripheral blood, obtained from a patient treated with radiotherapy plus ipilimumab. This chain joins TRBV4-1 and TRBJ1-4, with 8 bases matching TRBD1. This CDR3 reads CASSQVGGRGREKLFF. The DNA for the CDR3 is TGCGCCAGCAGCCAAGTCGGCGGCAGGGGGCGTGAAAAACTGTTTTTT.